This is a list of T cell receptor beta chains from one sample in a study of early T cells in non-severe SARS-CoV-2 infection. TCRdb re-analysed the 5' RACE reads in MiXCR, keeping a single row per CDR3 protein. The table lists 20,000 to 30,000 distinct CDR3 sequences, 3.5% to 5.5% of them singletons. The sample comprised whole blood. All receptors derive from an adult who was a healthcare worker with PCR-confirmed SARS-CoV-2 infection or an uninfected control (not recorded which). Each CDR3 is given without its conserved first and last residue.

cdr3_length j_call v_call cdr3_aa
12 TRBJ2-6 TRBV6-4 ASRTDSGANVLT
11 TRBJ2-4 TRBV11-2 ASSLEGWDIQY
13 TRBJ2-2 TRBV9 ASSGGGRWAGELF
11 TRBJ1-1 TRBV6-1 ASTTNANTEAF
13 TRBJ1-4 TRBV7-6 ASSPSGAVNEKLF
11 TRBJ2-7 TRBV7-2 ASSLSESYEQY
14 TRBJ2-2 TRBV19 ASSIGSQVLAGELF
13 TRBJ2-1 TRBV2 ASSGGPSRGNEQF
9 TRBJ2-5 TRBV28 ASSFLETQY
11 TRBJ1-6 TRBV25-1 ASSRGGNSPLH
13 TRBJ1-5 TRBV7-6 ASSSGTGRAQPQH
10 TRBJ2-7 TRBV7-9 ASSPPGAEQY
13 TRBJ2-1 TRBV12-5 ASGLATGASNEQF
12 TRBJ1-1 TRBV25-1 ASSDPPRAPAAF
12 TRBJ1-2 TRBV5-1 ASSRDRDLYGYT
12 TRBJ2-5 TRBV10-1 ASSESWQGETQY
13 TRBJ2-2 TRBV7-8 ASSNAGTSSGELF
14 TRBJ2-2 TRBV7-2 ASSSIAGANTGELF
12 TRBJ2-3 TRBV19 ATGQGSSTDTQY
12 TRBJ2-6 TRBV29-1 SVANLAGANVLT
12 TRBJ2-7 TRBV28 ASSTGPPLYEQY
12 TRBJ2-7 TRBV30 AWSITAPSYEQY
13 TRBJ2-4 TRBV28 ASSTPSLAKNIQY
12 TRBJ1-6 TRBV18 ASSLPSYNSPLH
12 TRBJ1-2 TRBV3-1 ASSQAGQANGYT